Listed below are T cell receptor beta chains from one sample, sequenced in a study of Graves' ophthalmopathy and Graves' hyperthyroidism. TCRdb redid the calling of the multiplex PCR reads with MiXCR, one entry per CDR3 protein. The table includes about 620,000 distinct CDR3 sequences, 20% to 25% detected once. The specimen sequenced was peripheral blood. These receptors all come from a woman aged 18-35 years with stable Graves' hyperthyroidism. Some clones in this sample may be carry-over from other donors' samples. Each CDR3 is given with its conserved first and last residue. The order of the fields is D gene, J gene, clone size, V gene, CDR3 protein, CDR3 DNA. D genes are given only for firm matches. The size field is filled for only some rows; it gives once, few, many or a size class.

d_gene: .
j_gene: TRBJ2-2
abundance: many
v_gene: TRBV6-2/TRBV6-3
CDR3aa: CATAVWRDTGELFF
CDR3nt: TGTGCCACCGCAGTCTGGCGGGACACCGGGGAGCTGTTTTTT

d_gene: .
j_gene: TRBJ2-5
abundance: .
v_gene: TRBV28
CDR3aa: CASSHLGRGRQETQYF
CDR3nt: TGTGCCAGCAGCCACCTGGGGAGGGGGAGGCAAGAGACCCAGTACTTC

d_gene: TRBD2
j_gene: TRBJ2-2
abundance: many
v_gene: TRBV5-1
CDR3aa: CASSLLAGDTGELFF
CDR3nt: TGCGCCAGCAGCTTACTAGCGGGAGACACCGGGGAGCTGTTTTTT

d_gene: .
j_gene: TRBJ2-7
abundance: many
v_gene: TRBV30
CDR3aa: CAWSEVTGYEQYF
CDR3nt: TGTGCCTGGAGTGAGGTTACGGGCTACGAGCAGTACTTC

d_gene: .
j_gene: TRBJ2-2
abundance: many
v_gene: TRBV6-1
CDR3aa: CASTQGGVNTGELFF
CDR3nt: TGTGCCAGCACTCAGGGGGGGGTGAACACCGGGGAGCTGTTTTTT

d_gene: TRBD1
j_gene: TRBJ1-1
abundance: many
v_gene: TRBV19
CDR3aa: CASSMDRGRRNTEAFF
CDR3nt: TGTGCCAGTAGTATGGACAGGGGGCGAAGGAACACTGAAGCTTTCTTT

d_gene: .
j_gene: TRBJ1-1
abundance: many
v_gene: TRBV29-1
CDR3aa: CSVEEGAFF
CDR3nt: TGCAGCGTTGAGGAGGGAGCTTTCTTT

d_gene: .
j_gene: TRBJ1-2
abundance: .
v_gene: TRBV29-1
CDR3aa: CSVEGRGYGYTF
CDR3nt: TGCAGCGTTGAAGGGCGGGGATATGGCTACACCTTC

d_gene: .
j_gene: TRBJ2-7
abundance: many
v_gene: TRBV29-1
CDR3aa: CSVEKGWEQYF
CDR3nt: TGCAGCGTTGAAAAGGGTTGGGAGCAGTACTTC

d_gene: .
j_gene: TRBJ1-1
abundance: .
v_gene: TRBV2
CDR3aa: CASSEYSWWGRTTGGTEAFF
CDR3nt: TGTGCCAGCAGTGAATATTCTTGGTGGGGAAGAACGACAGGAGGCACTGAAGCTTTCTTT

d_gene: TRBD1
j_gene: TRBJ1-1
abundance: .
v_gene: TRBV11-2
CDR3aa: CASRPPGQGAAEAFF
CDR3nt: TGTGCCAGCAGACCTCCGGGACAGGGGGCTGCTGAAGCTTTCTTT

d_gene: TRBD2
j_gene: TRBJ2-5
abundance: .
v_gene: TRBV15
CDR3aa: CATSSWTSGGQETQYF
CDR3nt: TGTGCCACCAGCTCATGGACTAGCGGGGGGCAAGAGACCCAGTACTTC

d_gene: .
j_gene: TRBJ1-1
abundance: many
v_gene: TRBV7-3
CDR3aa: CASSPSQGNTEAFF
CDR3nt: TGTGCCAGCAGCCCCTCACAGGGAAACACTGAAGCTTTCTTT

d_gene: .
j_gene: TRBJ1-2
abundance: few
v_gene: TRBV6-1
CDR3aa: CASSVDGDKFTYGYTF
CDR3nt: TGTGCCAGCAGTGTTGACGGGGATAAATTCACCTATGGCTACACCTTC

d_gene: .
j_gene: TRBJ1-5
abundance: many
v_gene: TRBV20-1
CDR3aa: CSARSGDQPQHF
CDR3nt: TGCAGTGCTAGATCGGGGGATCAGCCCCAGCATTTT

d_gene: TRBD1
j_gene: TRBJ1-1
abundance: .
v_gene: TRBV12-3/TRBV12-4
CDR3aa: CASSFHPGTAYTEAFF
CDR3nt: TGTGCCAGCAGTTTCCACCCCGGGACAGCGTACACTGAAGCTTTCTTT

d_gene: .
j_gene: TRBJ1-1
abundance: many
v_gene: TRBV6-1
CDR3aa: CASSQHPGERLDTEAFF
CDR3nt: TGTGCCAGCAGCCAACACCCAGGGGAAAGATTGGACACTGAAGCTTTCTTT

d_gene: .
j_gene: TRBJ2-6
abundance: .
v_gene: TRBV4-1
CDR3aa: CASSQDAGSGANVLTF
CDR3nt: TGCGCCAGCAGCCAAGATGCGGGGTCTGGGGCCAACGTCCTGACTTTC

d_gene: TRBD1
j_gene: TRBJ2-5
abundance: many
v_gene: TRBV9
CDR3aa: CASSPTGYGETQYF
CDR3nt: TGTGCCAGCAGCCCGACAGGGTACGGGGAGACCCAGTACTTC

d_gene: .
j_gene: TRBJ1-1
abundance: few
v_gene: TRBV30
CDR3aa: CAGTRGGWGTEAFF
CDR3nt: TGTGCCGGGACGAGGGGAGGTTGGGGCACTGAAGCTTTCTTT

d_gene: .
j_gene: TRBJ2-7
abundance: many
v_gene: TRBV20-1
CDR3aa: CSASNDPRYEQYF
CDR3nt: TGCAGTGCTAGTAATGATCCCAGATACGAGCAGTACTTC

d_gene: .
j_gene: TRBJ1-1
abundance: few
v_gene: TRBV2
CDR3aa: CASKLKGGDREAFF
CDR3nt: TGTGCCAGCAAGCTAAAAGGAGGAGATAGGGAAGCTTTCTTT

d_gene: .
j_gene: TRBJ1-2
abundance: many
v_gene: TRBV9
CDR3aa: CASSVVDPDYGYTF
CDR3nt: TGTGCCAGCAGCGTAGTTGACCCTGACTATGGCTACACCTTC

d_gene: .
j_gene: TRBJ2-6
abundance: many
v_gene: TRBV12-3/TRBV12-4
CDR3aa: CASSFVGSNVLTF
CDR3nt: TGTGCCAGCAGTTTTGTCGGTTCCAACGTCCTGACTTTC

d_gene: TRBD1
j_gene: TRBJ2-7
abundance: many
v_gene: TRBV20-1
CDR3aa: CSAKLGQGVDEQYF
CDR3nt: TGCAGTGCTAAGTTGGGACAGGGGGTTGACGAGCAGTACTTC

d_gene: .
j_gene: TRBJ1-5
abundance: many
v_gene: TRBV6-1
CDR3aa: CASSQYLVNQPQHF
CDR3nt: TGTGCCAGCAGCCAATACCTCGTCAATCAGCCCCAGCATTTT

d_gene: .
j_gene: TRBJ2-7
abundance: few
v_gene: TRBV6-5
CDR3aa: CASSYSKRAYEQYF
CDR3nt: TGTGCCAGCAGTTACTCGAAAAGGGCCTACGAGCAGTACTTC

d_gene: TRBD1
j_gene: TRBJ1-5
abundance: many
v_gene: TRBV19
CDR3aa: CASSFYHRGEQPQHF
CDR3nt: TGTGCCAGTAGTTTCTACCACAGGGGCGAGCAGCCCCAGCATTTT

d_gene: .
j_gene: TRBJ2-5
abundance: many
v_gene: TRBV7-2
CDR3aa: CASSGYREGETQYF
CDR3nt: TGTGCCAGCAGCGGATACAGGGAGGGGGAGACCCAGTACTTC

d_gene: TRBD1
j_gene: TRBJ1-4
abundance: many
v_gene: TRBV6-5
CDR3aa: CASSYGTDNEKLFF
CDR3nt: TGTGCCAGCAGTTACGGGACAGACAATGAAAAACTGTTTTTT

d_gene: .
j_gene: TRBJ1-4
abundance: .
v_gene: TRBV11-2
CDR3aa: CASAGKGMDEKLFF
CDR3nt: TGTGCCAGCGCCGGGAAGGGGATGGATGAAAAACTGTTTTTT

d_gene: .
j_gene: TRBJ2-7
abundance: .
v_gene: TRBV20-1
CDR3aa: CSARTDLPEQYF
CDR3nt: TGCAGTGCTAGGACCGACCTACCCGAGCAGTACTTC

d_gene: TRBD1
j_gene: TRBJ1-2
abundance: .
v_gene: TRBV27
CDR3aa: CASSLRTGEYGYTF
CDR3nt: TGTGCCAGCAGTCTCCGGACAGGGGAGTATGGCTACACCTTC

d_gene: TRBD2
j_gene: TRBJ2-5
abundance: .
v_gene: TRBV4-2
CDR3aa: CASSQGVGGGETQYF
CDR3nt: TGTGCCAGCAGCCAAGGGGTCGGGGGGGGAGAGACCCAGTACTTC

d_gene: .
j_gene: TRBJ1-2
abundance: many
v_gene: TRBV7-9
CDR3aa: CASSSSGSLNGYTF
CDR3nt: TGTGCCAGCAGCTCCTCAGGGTCCCTCAATGGCTACACCTTC

d_gene: TRBD1
j_gene: TRBJ1-1
abundance: many
v_gene: TRBV10-3
CDR3aa: CAINGTGGTEAFF
CDR3nt: TGTGCCATCAATGGGACAGGGGGCACTGAAGCTTTCTTT

d_gene: .
j_gene: TRBJ1-1
abundance: many
v_gene: TRBV12-3/TRBV12-4
CDR3aa: CASSLGGAWTEAFF
CDR3nt: TGTGCCAGCAGTTTGGGGGGCGCGTGGACTGAAGCTTTCTTT

d_gene: TRBD1
j_gene: TRBJ1-5
abundance: many
v_gene: TRBV15
CDR3aa: CATSRDSGGTGQQPQHF
CDR3nt: TGTGCCACCAGCAGAGATTCCGGTGGGACAGGGCAACAGCCCCAGCATTTT

d_gene: .
j_gene: TRBJ1-5
abundance: many
v_gene: TRBV19
CDR3aa: CASSIGMKRNQPQHF
CDR3nt: TGTGCCAGTAGTATTGGAATGAAACGGAATCAGCCCCAGCATTTT

d_gene: .
j_gene: TRBJ2-2
abundance: .
v_gene: TRBV12-5
CDR3aa: CASGLVGATGELFF
CDR3nt: TGTGCTAGTGGTTTGGTCGGGGCTACCGGGGAGCTGTTTTTT

d_gene: .
j_gene: TRBJ1-1
abundance: .
v_gene: TRBV20-1
CDR3aa: CSVRRGGTNTEAFF
CDR3nt: TGCAGTGTGAGGAGGGGAGGAACGAACACTGAAGCTTTCTTT

d_gene: .
j_gene: TRBJ1-5
abundance: few
v_gene: TRBV6-7
CDR3aa: CASHLGQINQPQHF
CDR3nt: TGTGCCAGCCACCTCGGGCAGATCAATCAGCCCCAGCATTTT

d_gene: .
j_gene: TRBJ1-1
abundance: many
v_gene: TRBV6-1
CDR3aa: CASGSWTAQAEAFF
CDR3nt: TGTGCCAGCGGCTCCTGGACAGCTCAGGCTGAAGCTTTCTTT

d_gene: .
j_gene: TRBJ1-6
abundance: many
v_gene: TRBV6-1
CDR3aa: CASSRSGGLWALHF
CDR3nt: TGTGCCAGCAGTCGTTCGGGGGGCCTTTGGGCCCTCCACTTT

d_gene: .
j_gene: TRBJ1-3
abundance: .
v_gene: TRBV7-9
CDR3aa: CASTSPGASGNTIYF
CDR3nt: TGTGCCAGCACCTCCCCCGGGGCATCGGGAAACACCATATATTTT

d_gene: .
j_gene: TRBJ1-3
abundance: .
v_gene: TRBV13
CDR3aa: CASSPTGRSQGNTIYF
CDR3nt: TGTGCCAGCAGCCCCACGGGACGCTCCCAAGGAAACACCATATATTTT

d_gene: .
j_gene: TRBJ2-7
abundance: many
v_gene: TRBV20-1
CDR3aa: CSARARRLSSSYEQYF
CDR3nt: TGCAGTGCTAGAGCACGTAGACTAAGCAGCTCCTACGAGCAGTACTTC

d_gene: .
j_gene: TRBJ2-5
abundance: many
v_gene: TRBV12-3/TRBV12-4
CDR3aa: CASSLSPLLETQYF
CDR3nt: TGTGCCAGCAGCTTAAGTCCTCTTCTAGAGACCCAGTACTTC

d_gene: .
j_gene: TRBJ1-2
abundance: .
v_gene: TRBV20-1
CDR3aa: CSAEVGLGYTF
CDR3nt: TGCAGTGCCGAGGTCGGGTTGGGCTACACCTTC

d_gene: .
j_gene: TRBJ1-6
abundance: many
v_gene: TRBV5-1
CDR3aa: CASSLTGLGNSPLHF
CDR3nt: TGCGCCAGCAGCTTGACAGGACTCGGTAATTCACCCCTCCACTTT

d_gene: .
j_gene: TRBJ2-7
abundance: many
v_gene: TRBV24-1
CDR3aa: CATSDSFSYEQYF
CDR3nt: TGTGCCACCAGTGACAGTTTCTCCTACGAGCAGTACTTC

d_gene: .
j_gene: TRBJ1-1
abundance: many
v_gene: TRBV29-1
CDR3aa: CSVVPEGKTEAFF
CDR3nt: TGCAGCGTTGTGCCCGAGGGGAAGACTGAAGCTTTCTTT

d_gene: .
j_gene: TRBJ2-5
abundance: many
v_gene: TRBV7-2
CDR3aa: CASSFLLALETQYF
CDR3nt: TGTGCCAGCAGCTTCCTGCTAGCGCTGGAGACCCAGTACTTC

d_gene: .
j_gene: TRBJ1-1
abundance: few
v_gene: TRBV12-3/TRBV12-4
CDR3aa: CASSLGSAGSSPEAFF
CDR3nt: TGTGCCAGCAGTTTAGGATCGGCAGGGAGTAGCCCTGAAGCTTTCTTT